The rows below give T cell receptor beta chains drawn from one sample of a study of lymphopenia after photon versus proton radiotherapy. The table came from immunoSEQ multiplex PCR; TCRdb's copy has only in-frame clones and leaves some out. The table shows 15,000 to 20,000 clones, with approximately 90% occurring only once. Sequences were derived from peripheral blood, sampled from a patient treated with proton-based radiotherapy. These receptors were obtained from a man between 65 and 85 years old with pancreatic cancer. CDR3s include the opening cysteine and the closing phenylalanine or tryptophan.

J	V	CDR3
TRBJ1-6	TRBV7-9	CASSFSQGHSPLHF
TRBJ2-1	TRBV25-1	CASGLAGVPNEQFF
TRBJ1-2	TRBV19	CASSIGRGNINYGYTF
TRBJ1-2	TRBV9	CASSLQAYGYTF
TRBJ2-3	TRBV2	CASIVTDTQYF
TRBJ2-7	TRBV18	CASSTNLGGSGHEQYF
TRBJ1-1	TRBV7-9	CASSIRQGTEAFF
TRBJ2-1	TRBV10-1	CASSPQGGGPHNEQFF
TRBJ1-1	TRBV4-1	CASRLLTQGKNTEAFF
TRBJ2-3	TRBV5-1	CASSSHREWGTDTQYF
TRBJ2-7	TRBV6-6	CASSNPGQGRTYEQYF
TRBJ1-1	TRBV11-1	CASSYEEGWQNTEAFF
TRBJ2-3	TRBV18	CASSPTSGSPSDTQYF
TRBJ2-3	TRBV7-9	CASSSRGPDTQYF
TRBJ2-7	TRBV7-9	CASSGGTGSSYEQYF
TRBJ1-3	TRBV5-1	CASSLGGTDNSGNTIYF
TRBJ2-7	TRBV9	CASTRGGSSSYEQYF
TRBJ2-2	TRBV30	CAWSVGGELFF
TRBJ2-2	TRBV5-6	CASSPGTGFGGELFF
TRBJ1-6	TRBV7-9	CASRPTGTDNSPLHF
TRBJ1-6	TRBV10-2	CASKGEISNSPLHF
TRBJ1-1	TRBV5-6	CASSRRTAMNTEAFF